The clone carrying this T cell receptor (beta chain) was found many times. Its antigen remains unidentified. TCRdb analysed the 5' RACE reads with MiXCR anew, one entry per CDR3 protein. This sample has about 340,000 distinct CDR3 sequences, with 10% to 15% found just once. The CDR3 length is 9 residues. This record belongs to a study of T-cell memory formation after mild COVID-19. The study's findings and limits: Clones shrinking from day 15 to 85 showed even CD4/CD8 mixes; later expanders tilted CD4+. Memory sampled before infection contained some responding clones, suggesting cross-reactive memory joined. Largely, contracting CD4+ clones fell within CM and EM, and contracting CD8+ clones within EMRA.

This clonotype was sampled from a man between 18 and 29 years old who had mild COVID-19 (a few samples of this study predate the infection). Cell type and time point are not known. The sample taken for sequencing was PBMCs or a T cell subset sorted from them (not recorded which). This chain joins TRBV21-1 and TRBJ2-5. TRBV21-1 is shown as a pseudogene. The CDR3 nucleotides are TGTGCCAGCAGGGAGACCCAGTACTTC. Protein sequence: CASRETQYF.